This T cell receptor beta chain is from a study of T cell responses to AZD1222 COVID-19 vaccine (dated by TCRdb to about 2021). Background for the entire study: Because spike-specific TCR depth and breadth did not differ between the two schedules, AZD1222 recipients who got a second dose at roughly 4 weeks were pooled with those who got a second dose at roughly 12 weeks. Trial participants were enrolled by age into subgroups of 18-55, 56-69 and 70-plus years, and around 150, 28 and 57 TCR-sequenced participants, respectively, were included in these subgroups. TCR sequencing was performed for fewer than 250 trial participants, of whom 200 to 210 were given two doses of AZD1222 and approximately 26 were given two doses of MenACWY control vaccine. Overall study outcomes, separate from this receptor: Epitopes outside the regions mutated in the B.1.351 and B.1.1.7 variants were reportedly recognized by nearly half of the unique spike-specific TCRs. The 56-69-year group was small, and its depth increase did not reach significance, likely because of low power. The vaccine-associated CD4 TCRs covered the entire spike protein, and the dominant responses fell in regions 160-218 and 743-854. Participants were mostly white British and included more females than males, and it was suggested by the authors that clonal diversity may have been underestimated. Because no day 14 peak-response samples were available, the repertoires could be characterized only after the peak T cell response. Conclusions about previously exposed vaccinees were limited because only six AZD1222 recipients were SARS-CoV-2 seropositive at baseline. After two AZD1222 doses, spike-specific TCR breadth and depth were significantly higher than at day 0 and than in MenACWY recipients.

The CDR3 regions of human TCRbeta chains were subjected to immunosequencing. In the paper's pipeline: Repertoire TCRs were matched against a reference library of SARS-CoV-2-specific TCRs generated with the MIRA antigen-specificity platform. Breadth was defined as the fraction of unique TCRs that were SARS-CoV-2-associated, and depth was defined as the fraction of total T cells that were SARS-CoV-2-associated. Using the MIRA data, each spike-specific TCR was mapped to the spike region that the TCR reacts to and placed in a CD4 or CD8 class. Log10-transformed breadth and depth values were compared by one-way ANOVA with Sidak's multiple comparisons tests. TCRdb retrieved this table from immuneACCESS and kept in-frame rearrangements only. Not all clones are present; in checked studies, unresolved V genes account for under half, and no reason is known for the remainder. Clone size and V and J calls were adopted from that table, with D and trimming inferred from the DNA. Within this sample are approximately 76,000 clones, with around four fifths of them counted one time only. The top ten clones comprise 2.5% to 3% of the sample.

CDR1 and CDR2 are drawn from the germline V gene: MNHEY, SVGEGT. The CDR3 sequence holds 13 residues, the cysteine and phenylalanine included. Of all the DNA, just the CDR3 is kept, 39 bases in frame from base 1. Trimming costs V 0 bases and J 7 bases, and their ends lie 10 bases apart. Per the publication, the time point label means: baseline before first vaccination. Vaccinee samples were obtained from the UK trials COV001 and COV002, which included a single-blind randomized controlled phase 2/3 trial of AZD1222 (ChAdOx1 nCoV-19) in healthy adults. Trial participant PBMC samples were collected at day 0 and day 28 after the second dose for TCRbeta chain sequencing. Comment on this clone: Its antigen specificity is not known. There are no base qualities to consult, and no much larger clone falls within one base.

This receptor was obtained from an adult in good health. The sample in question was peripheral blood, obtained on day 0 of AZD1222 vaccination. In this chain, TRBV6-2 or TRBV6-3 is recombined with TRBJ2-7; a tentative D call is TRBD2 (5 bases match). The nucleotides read TGTGCCAGCAGTTACTCGACGGGGAGAGAGCAGTACTTC. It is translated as CASSYSTGREQYF.